This T cell receptor (beta chain) was sequenced for a study of PD-1 blockade in classical Hodgkin lymphoma (dated by TCRdb to 2020 to 2022). Study-wide context: Nivolumab dosing was 3 mg/kg intravenously every 2 weeks, continuing until either disease progression or unacceptable toxicity. A peripheral blood immune signature of response to PD-1 blockade in classical Hodgkin lymphoma was defined using TCR beta sequencing and CyTOF.

The intended sense of this specimen's time point label: cycle 2 day 1 (C2D1) of nivolumab. All trial patients had relapsed after autologous stem cell transplantation, with cohorts A, B and C differing in prior brentuximab vedotin exposure. The trial cohort comprised some 60 patients with relapsed/refractory classical Hodgkin lymphoma whose best overall responses were complete response, partial response or progressive disease. Trial patients were treated with single-agent nivolumab in the multi-cohort phase II CheckMate 205 trial. An independent review committee assessed best overall response by applying the 2007 International Working Group response criteria. PBMCs from the trial were collected at three points: immediately before nivolumab initiation (C1D1), and during therapy at cycle 2 day 1 and cycle 4 day 1. Peripheral blood was collected in 8 mL Vacutainer Cell Preparation Tubes, from which PBMCs were isolated by centrifugation and then cryopreserved.

Notes on this clone: The clone's antigen remains unknown. No base-level quality is on record; no much larger clone is a single base apart.

Genomic DNA was extracted with the Qiagen DNeasy kit from unsorted PBMCs and from negatively selected CD4+ and CD8+ fractions. TCR beta CDR3 regions were subjected to amplification by immunoSEQ multiplex PCR with primers that anneal to V and J segments. A synthetic immune receptor repertoire was used to minimize amplification bias, and any remaining bias was removed computationally after sequencing. The paper's processing steps were these. Custom Python scripts were used to quantify repertoire diversity as the Shannon entropy index. Unsorted, CD4+ and CD8+ repertoires were examined separately, except in combined analyses, for which CD4+ and CD8+ sequences were merged in silico. Clonal expansion was defined as at least a 2-fold frequency increase after treatment relative to C1D1, with a pseudocount of 0.5 for undetected baseline clones. Singleton clones were defined as clones with 0 or 1 copy at C1D1, and non-singleton clones were defined as clones with 2 or more copies. Clones expanded in unsorted samples were assigned a CD4+, CD8+ or unknown annotation through matching of protein sequences in sorted samples from the same patient. Diversity changes from C1D1 to C4D1 were tested in paired samples using Wilcoxon tests. The source is immuneACCESS, and TCRdb retained only in-frame sequences with V and J called. Part of the clones is not carried over; for the studies checked, unresolved V genes explain less than half of this, and the remainder is unexplained. Clone size and V and J calls were adopted from that table, with D and trimming inferred from the DNA. The sample table holds tens of thousands of clones, of which over 60% were seen once. The ten largest clonotypes hold roughly 22% of the sample.

Broad study findings and their caveats: Diversity was lower in patients who began nivolumab less than 1 year after ASCT, so these patients were left out of later analyses to avoid confounding by immune reconstitution. A significant rise by C4D1 was seen in CD4+ but not CD8+ TCR diversity (p=0.0027 vs p=0.16), with the rise being most apparent in complete responders (p=0.02). Trial patients achieving complete response had baseline diversity similar to newly diagnosed patients, whereas partial responders and progressors had significantly lower diversity. Baseline TCR diversity was reported to be lower in newly diagnosed patients than in healthy donors, and even lower in relapsed/refractory patients. The study was limited to a single clinical trial cohort, and causes of repertoire differences, possibly disease activity or prior therapy, remained undefined.

The sequencing used peripheral blood mononuclear cells (PBMCs), collected before the second cycle of nivolumab. The sequence derives from a human donor with classical Hodgkin lymphoma.

CDR3 region: CASRGRVTTEAFF. The bases read TGTGCCAGTAGGGGCAGGGTGACCACTGAAGCTTTCTTT. The rearranged segments are TRBV19 and TRBJ1-1; possibly the D gene is TRBD1, per 5 matching bases. From the cysteine through the phenylalanine, the CDR3 covers 13 amino acids. The DNA shown is the 39-base CDR3, in frame from base 1. Trimming costs V 6 bases and J 4 bases, and their ends lie 12 bases apart. The germline V gene encodes CDR1 LNHDA and CDR2 SQIVND (reference sequence).